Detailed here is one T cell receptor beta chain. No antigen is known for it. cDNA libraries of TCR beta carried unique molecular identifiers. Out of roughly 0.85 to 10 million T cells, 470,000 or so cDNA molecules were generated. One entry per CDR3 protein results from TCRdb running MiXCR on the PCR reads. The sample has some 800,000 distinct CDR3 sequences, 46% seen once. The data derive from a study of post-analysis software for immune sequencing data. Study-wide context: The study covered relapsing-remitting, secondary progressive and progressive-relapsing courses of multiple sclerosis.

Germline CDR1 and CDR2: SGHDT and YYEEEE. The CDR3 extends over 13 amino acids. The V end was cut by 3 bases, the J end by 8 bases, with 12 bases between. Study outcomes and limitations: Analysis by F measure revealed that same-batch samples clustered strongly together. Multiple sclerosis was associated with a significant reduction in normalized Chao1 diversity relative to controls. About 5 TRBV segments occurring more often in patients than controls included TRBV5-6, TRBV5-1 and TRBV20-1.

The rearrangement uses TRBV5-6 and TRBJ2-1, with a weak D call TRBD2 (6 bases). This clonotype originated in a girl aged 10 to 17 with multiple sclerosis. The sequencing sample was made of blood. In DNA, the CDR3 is TGTGCCAGCAGCTCGCAGGGACTGGATGAGCAGTTCTTC. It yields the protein CASSSQGLDEQFF.